Below, one T cell receptor beta chain is given with its context. The antigen it recognizes is unknown. The sequencing machine was an Illumina HiSeq 2000. The TCR beta cDNA libraries were made using 5'RACE template switching, a step that added both a universal primer site and unique molecular identifiers. Priming for cDNA synthesis came from the TCR beta constant segment, and two successive PCR amplification steps followed. In the paper's pipeline: MIGEC was used to demultiplex reads and group the reads by UMI, and MiTCR was used to assemble and quantify clonotypes. Only TCR cDNA sequences supported by at least two reads were kept to exclude erroneous sequences. Downstream repertoire analysis used the tcR package, and clonotypes were matched across fractions by CDR3 nucleotide sequence plus V segment. VDJmatch was used to annotate antigen specificity against VDJdb, with one amino acid substitution in CDR3 allowed. TCRdb reanalyzed the reads, keeping one entry per CDR3 protein sequence and omitting DNA. The V and J calls follow TCRdb's processing rather than the paper's. The table for this sample records some 460,000 distinct CDR3 sequences. Of the sample, more than 1.4% is held by the ten largest clones.

The data stem from a study of T cells expressing NK-cell markers (dated by TCRdb to 2020 to 2022). For the study in its entirety: Three sorted T-cell subsets (CD3+CD56+NKG2C+, CD3+CD56+NKG2C- and CD3+CD56-NKG2C+) from about 8 donors had their TCR beta-chain repertoires profiled. Seven of the eight sequenced donors were HCMV-seropositive and one was HCMV-seronegative. The eight sequenced donors were randomly selected healthy volunteers, three men and five women. Libraries were sequenced as 2 x 150 bp reads on Illumina HiSeq 2000/2500, MiSeq or NextSeq.

General study outcomes and caveats: It remained unclear whether the expanded NKG2C-expressing T cell clones were specific for HCMV antigens. In 5 to 7 donors, the dominant CD3+CD56+NKG2C+ clonotypes ranked among the top 10 CD8+ clonotypes, making up about 1.0-7.0% of CD8+ T cells. Those dominant clonotypes were again the most abundant among CD3+CD56-NKG2C+ cells in several donors, at roughly 25-65%.

A commercial ELISA kit detecting HCMV-specific IgG in serum was used to determine HCMV serostatus. Ficoll density gradient centrifugation was used to isolate peripheral blood mononuclear cells from blood. Reading from cysteine to phenylalanine, the CDR3 counts 16 amino acids. The DNA is unrecorded. The germline V gene provides CDR1 MNHEY and CDR2 SVGAGI. This sequence was found in a woman aged 50 to 60 in good health. Donor details come from another sample of the same person, matched by shared clones. Rearrangement joined TRBV6-5 to TRBJ2-5; TCRdb gives TRBD1 as the D gene, but with no DNA this cannot be confirmed. Material: blood T cells: a sorted CD56 or NKG2C T cell subset, CD4+ or CD8+ T cells, or bulk PBMC T cells (not recorded which). The CDR3 reads CASSYSRGTGFETQYF.